The clone carrying this TCR beta chain has a handful of counts. Its antigen is unidentified. The entry originates in a study of T-cell memory formation after mild COVID-19. Background on the study: Clusters were largely donor specific. General study results and limits: That cross-reactive memory joined was suggested by some responding clones appearing in pre-infection memory. CD4+ contracting clones were mainly CM and EM; CD8+ ones, EMRA.

After 5'RACE with constant-segment primers, TCR alpha and TCR beta cDNA libraries carrying sample barcodes and UMIs were obtained. TCRdb analysed the 5' RACE reads with MiXCR anew, one entry per CDR3 protein. This sample carries approximately 260,000 distinct CDR3 sequences, more than 15% of them seen once, and the ten largest clones take roughly 23%. V was clipped by 4 bases and J by 9 bases, with 18 bases between them. The germline V gene encodes CDR1 SGHRS and CDR2 YFSETQ. The CDR3 is made up of 14 amino acids. The chain is built from TRBV5-1 and TRBJ2-3; D possibly uses TRBD1 or TRBD2 (5 bases each). This receptor was identified in a man younger than 35 who had mild COVID-19 (a few samples of this study predate the infection). Cell type and time point are not known. The sample taken for sequencing was PBMCs or a T cell subset sorted from them (not recorded which). The CDR3 loop reads CASSRGDAMDTQYF. The CDR3 coding sequence is TGCGCCAGCAGCCGAGGGGACGCCATGGACACGCAGTATTTT.